This entry lists 29 T cell receptor beta chains sequenced from one sample in a study of identical twins. TCRdb independently ran MiXCR on the 5' RACE reads; one entry per CDR3 protein. The data hold a few hundred thousand distinct CDR3 sequences, with more than 9.5% observed a single time. In addition, the sample was reused for a study of yellow fever vaccine responses in identical twins.

Sequences were obtained from memory (CD45RO+) T cells sorted from blood. The receptors were gathered from a woman between 18 and 30 years old in good health.

A few counts support this clonotype. V is TRBV29-1 and J is TRBJ1-2; TRBD1 might be the D (5 bases). The CDR3 covers 11 residues. V lost 5 bases to trimming and J lost 6 bases, with 10 bases between them. Germline values: CDR1 SQVTM, CDR2 ANQGSEA. In DNA form, the CDR3 reads TGCAGCGTTTATCAGGGAGATGGCTACACCTTC. It encodes CSVYQGDGYTF.

This clonotype has more than one count but fewer than ten. The V call is TRBV4-3, the J call TRBJ2-1; D gene unclear. The germline V and J ends were trimmed by 0 bases and 4 bases, with 13 bases remaining between them. Germline V lookup: CDR1 LGHNA, CDR2 YSLEER. CDR3 size: 16 residues. The CDR3 DNA reads TGCGCCAGCAGCCAAGATTTAGCTACCCGATACAATGAGCAGTTCTTC. It is translated as CASSQDLATRYNEQFF.

V gene TRBV20-1 combines with J gene TRBJ2-5; tentative D call: TRBD2 (5 bases). V dropped 0 bases and J dropped 0 bases, with 11 bases sitting between them. This CDR3 is 15 amino acids long. Germline V lookup: CDR1 DFQATT, CDR2 SNEGSKA (reference sequence). The CDR3 spells CSARDRTPYQETQYF. CDR3 nucleotide sequence: TGCAGTGCTAGAGATAGGACTCCGTACCAAGAGACCCAGTACTTC.

This clonotype was seen once. This chain uses TRBV18 with TRBJ2-1, with 9 bases identical to TRBD2. Germline V gene lookup returns CDR1 KGHSH and CDR2 LQKENI. This CDR3 is built from 15 residues. V lost 3 bases, J lost 4 bases, and 4 bases stayed unmatched. CDR3 loop: CASSPLSGGYNEQFF. Here the CDR3 DNA reads TGTGCCAGCTCACCTCTGAGCGGGGGGTACAATGAGCAGTTCTTC.

This clonotype was found a few times. V is TRBV20-1 and J is TRBJ2-7; TRBD2 matches at 11 bases. The CDR3 has 14 amino acids. Trimming removed 1 base from V and 4 bases from J; junction bases left unmatched: 3. Germline CDR1 and CDR2: DFQATT and SNEGSKA (reference sequence). The CDR3 sequence is CSARVAGGLYEQYF. For the CDR3, the DNA is TGCAGTGCTAGAGTAGCGGGAGGGTTGTACGAGCAGTACTTC.

This clonotype has only a few counts. CDR3 sequence: CASSQDEGSYEQYF. As DNA, the CDR3 is TGTGCCAGCAGCCAAGATGAGGGCTCCTACGAGCAGTACTTC. The chain uses TRBV4-2 and TRBJ2-7; a possible D gene is TRBD2 (5 bases). Germline assignment: CDR1 LGHNA and CDR2 YNFKEQ. The CDR3 sequence is 14 residues long. The V and J ends lost 0 bases and 0 bases respectively, with 6 bases between them.

This clonotype was recorded a few times. This chain links TRBV20-1 with TRBJ2-7; no definite D call. Germline-derived CDR1 and CDR2 are DFQATT and SNEGSKA (reference sequence). The CDR3 sequence is 15 residues long. The germline V and J ends were trimmed by 0 bases and 0 bases, with 12 bases remaining between them. The CDR3 loop is CSARDPRTYSYEQYF. CDR3 coding DNA: TGCAGTGCTAGAGATCCCAGGACCTACTCCTACGAGCAGTACTTC.

This clonotype was seen only a few times. The chain has TRBV6-2 or TRBV6-3 and TRBJ1-1; a possible D gene is TRBD1 (5 bases). Germline V lookup: CDR1 MNHEY, CDR2 SVGEGT. The CDR3 is 12 amino acids. The germline V and J ends were trimmed by 7 bases and 5 bases, with 11 bases remaining between them. CDR3 in amino acids: CASTDRGTEAFF. The CDR3 DNA reads as TGTGCCAGCACCGACAGAGGGACTGAAGCTTTCTTT.

This clonotype was detected a few times. The chain employs TRBV7-2 and TRBJ2-5, with D perhaps matching TRBD2 (6 bases). This CDR3 is built from 14 residues. Germline CDR1 and CDR2: SGHTA and FQGNSA. V lost 4 bases, J lost 5 bases, and 14 bases lay in between. The CDR3 sequence is CASSSSETRETQYF. Written as DNA, the CDR3 is TGTGCCAGCAGCTCTAGCGAGACCCGGGAGACCCAGTACTTC. The variable domain in full, with the rest retrieved from reference TRBV7-2 and TRBJ2-5, is GAGVSQSPSNKVTEKGKDVELRCDPISGHTALYWYRQSLGQGLEFLIYFQGNSAPDKSGLPSDRFSAERTGGSVSTLTIQRTQQEDSAVYLCASSSSETRETQYFGPGTRLLVL.

V is TRBV6-1 and J is TRBJ2-5; 8 nucleotides line up with TRBD2. Per the germline V gene, CDR1 is MNHNS and CDR2 is SASEGT. Trimming removed 8 bases from V and 2 bases from J; junction bases left unmatched: 7. The CDR3 runs to 14 residues. This chain's CDR3 is CASGTGGGQETQYF. The CDR3 region has the DNA TGTGCCAGCGGTACGGGAGGGGGGCAAGAGACCCAGTACTTC.

The chain combines TRBV5-5 with TRBJ1-2; the match to TRBD1 covers 8 bases. CDR3 size: 15 residues. Trimming cost V 2 bases and J 6 bases; bases outside gene matches: 9. Germline lookup yields CDR1 SGHKS and CDR2 YYEKEE (reference sequence). CDR3 region: CASSFPTGVIDGYTF. CDR3 coding DNA: TGTGCCAGCAGCTTCCCGACAGGGGTGATCGATGGCTACACCTTC.

The V and J genes are TRBV3-1 and TRBJ2-7; TRBD2 aligns across 9 bases. Germline assignment: CDR1 LGHDT and CDR2 YNNKEL (reference sequence). This CDR3 has 14 amino acids. J was trimmed by 2 bases and V by 3 bases; bases with no gene match: 2. CDR3 nucleotides: TGTGCCAGCAGCCAGGCTAGCGGGGCCTACGAGCAGTACTTC. As protein: CASSQASGAYEQYF.

On this clonotype itself: An end of the junction differs from the germline gene, which may be a read error. The rearrangement joins TRBV7-7 to TRBJ2-3; D may be TRBD2 (5 bases). The length of the CDR3 is 14 residues. Germline assignment: CDR1 SSHAT and CDR2 FNYEAQ (reference sequence). CDR3 DNA sequence: TGTGCTAGCAGCCCCGCCGGCGGGTACGATACGCAGTATTTT. Its protein product is CASSPAGGYDTQYF.

This clonotype was seen repeatedly, ten times or more. V is TRBV7-2 and J is TRBJ1-5; TRBD1 matches at 10 bases. Germline assignment: CDR1 SGHTA and CDR2 FQGNSA. The V segment lost 5 bases and the J segment 7 bases; nucleotides outside the gene matches: 8. The CDR3 runs 15 residues. CDR3 nucleotides: TGTGCCAGCAGCGTGACAGGGGGCGCGAAACAGCCCCAGCATTTT. Its translation: CASSVTGGAKQPQHF.

Many counts were recorded for this clonotype. V usage is TRBV12-3 or TRBV12-4 and J usage is TRBJ2-7, with a weak D call TRBD2 (5 bases). Deletions cut 5 bases from V and 0 bases from J, with 14 bases between. The CDR3 loop spans 15 amino acids. This chain's CDR3 is CASSRRQGLSYEQYF. In DNA, the CDR3 is TGTGCCAGCAGTCGTCGACAAGGACTCTCCTACGAGCAGTACTTC.

The chain links TRBV20-1 to TRBJ2-7; no firm D call. Germline loops: CDR1 DFQATT, CDR2 SNEGSKA (reference sequence). The CDR3 sequence is 13 residues long. V lost 0 bases and J 7 bases, leaving 13 bases between the germline ends. DNA of the CDR3: TGCAGTGCTAGAGATATGAGAATCCTGGAGCAGTACTTC. Translated, it gives CSARDMRILEQYF.

The V and J genes are TRBV24-1 and TRBJ1-2, with a possible D match to TRBD1 (5 bases). Germline CDR1 and CDR2: KGHDR and SFDVKD. The CDR3 sequence is 13 residues long. Trimming shortened V by 6 bases and J by 7 bases, and 14 bases separated the two germline ends. CDR3 in amino acids: CATSPGASFGYTF. In DNA form, the CDR3 reads TGTGCCACCAGTCCCGGGGCCAGTTTTGGCTACACCTTC.

The J gene is TRBJ1-1, the V gene TRBV3-1; the D is unclear. The CDR3 covers 13 residues. The V end was cut by 1 base, the J end by 4 bases, with 7 bases between. Germline V lookup: CDR1 LGHDT, CDR2 YNNKEL (reference sequence). CDR3 nucleotides: TGTGCCAGCAGCCAAGGGCCTACCACTGAAGCTTTCTTT. This sequence encodes CASSQGPTTEAFF.

This clonotype was observed a handful of times. The J gene is TRBJ2-7, the V gene TRBV4-1; D might be TRBD1 or TRBD2, each matching 5 bases. The ends were cut back, 3 bases at V and 6 bases at J, with 18 bases in the middle. The CDR3 contains 15 residues. Germline V CDR1 and CDR2: MGHRA, YSYEKL. CDR3 in DNA: TGCGCCAGCAGCCAGGGTAATATGGCAGGGAGCGAGCAGTACTTC. Translated: CASSQGNMAGSEQYF.

This clonotype was counted a few times. This rearrangement joins TRBV12-3 or TRBV12-4 to TRBJ2-5, with 8 bases fitting TRBD1. This CDR3 is 13 amino acids long. The V and J ends lost 6 bases and 4 bases, in that order; junction bases with no gene match: 4. The CDR3 nucleotides read TGTGCCAGCAGAAGACAGGGGCCAGAGACCCAGTACTTC. Translated: CASRRQGPETQYF.

This clonotype was picked up many times. The chain couples TRBV10-3 to TRBJ1-1; 11 bases line up with TRBD1. This CDR3 is built from 14 residues. Germline CDR1 ENHRY, CDR2 SYGVKD. V dropped 8 bases and J dropped 0; count of bases not matched to a gene: 2. The CDR3 loop is CAIWDRGMNTEAFF. The CDR3 bases are TGTGCCATCTGGGACAGGGGGATGAACACTGAAGCTTTCTTT.

In its sample, this clonotype was seen many times. The chain combines TRBV11-2 with TRBJ2-7; D is uncertain. There are 14 residues in the CDR3. The V gene lost 5 bases and the J gene lost 2 bases, with 13 bases spanning the gap. Germline assignment: CDR1 SGHAT and CDR2 FQNNGV. The CDR3 here is CASSPQSYPYEQYF. CDR3 nucleotides: TGTGCCAGCAGCCCTCAGAGTTATCCCTACGAGCAGTACTTC.

This clonotype has a handful of counts. This chain connects TRBV24-1 to TRBJ2-5; the match to TRBD1 covers 8 bases. Germline assignment: CDR1 KGHDR and CDR2 SFDVKD. With V trimmed by 5 bases and J by 1 base, 5 bases remained unmatched. This CDR3 comprises 15 residues. The CDR3 DNA sequence: TGTGCCACCAGTGCCTCCGGGACAGGCCAAGAGACCCAGTACTTC. The encoded protein is CATSASGTGQETQYF.

V usage is TRBV18 and J usage is TRBJ1-5; 8 nucleotides match TRBD1. J was trimmed by 2 bases and V by 6 bases; bases with no gene match: 9. Germline CDR1 and CDR2: KGHSH and LQKENI. The length of the CDR3 is 16 residues. The CDR3 nucleotides read TGTGCCAGCTCGCCGACAGGGGCGGCTGGCAATCAGCCCCAGCATTTT. Its protein is CASSPTGAAGNQPQHF. Filled out from reference TRBV18 and TRBJ1-5, the complete variable domain reads NAGVMQNPRHLVRRRGQEARLRCSPMKGHSHVYWYRQLPEEGLKFMVYLQKENIIDESGMPKERFSAEFPKEGPSILRIQQVVRGDSAAYFCASSPTGAAGNQPQHFGDGTRLSIL.

This clonotype has a count of ten or more. The chain links TRBV6-2 or TRBV6-3 to TRBJ2-3; TRBD2 might be the D (6 bases). Trimming removed 7 bases at V and 4 bases at J, with 15 bases between. CDR1 and CDR2 from the germline V gene are MNHEY and SVGEGT. This CDR3 is built from 14 residues. The CDR3 is CASKRGSVADTQYF. CDR3 nucleotide sequence: TGTGCCAGCAAACGGGGGTCCGTTGCAGATACGCAGTATTTT.

The chain links TRBV5-6 to TRBJ1-2, with unresolved D. The V and J ends lost 1 base and 2 bases respectively, with 9 bases between them. Germline CDR1 reads SGHDT; CDR2 reads YYEEEE. The CDR3 extends over 14 amino acids. The CDR3 loop reads CASSLIRENYGYTF. In DNA, the CDR3 is TGTGCCAGCAGCTTGATTCGGGAAAACTATGGCTACACCTTC.

The table lists this clonotype with a count of one. A read error may explain this, as a much larger clone is one base away. The V call is TRBV5-1, the J call TRBJ2-5; D may be TRBD1 (6 bases). The V gene lost 0 bases and the J gene lost 1 base, with 10 bases spanning the gap. Germline assignment: CDR1 SGHRS and CDR2 YFSETQ. The CDR3 is made up of 15 amino acids. As DNA, the CDR3 is TGCGCCAGCAGCTTGGAGGACAGCTTCCAAGAGACCCAGTACTTC. This translates into CASSLEDSFQETQYF.

V is TRBV12-3 or TRBV12-4 and J is TRBJ2-1; 7 nucleotides align to TRBD2. With 2 bases clipped from V and 0 bases from J, the junction kept 7 bases outside the gene matches. The CDR3 is made up of 17 amino acids. CDR3 region: CASSLILGGVSYNEQFF. The CDR3 region has the DNA TGTGCCAGCAGTTTAATCCTGGGGGGGGTCTCCTACAATGAGCAGTTCTTC.

This clonotype has only a few counts. This sequence joins TRBV7-9 and TRBJ2-5, with TRBD1 identical over 9 bases. Germline CDR1 SEHNR, CDR2 FQNEAQ (reference sequence). This CDR3 has 13 residues. Losses at the gene ends were 4 bases for V and 4 bases for J; bases not matched to a gene: 1. This CDR3 is CASSSDRGETQYF. The CDR3 nucleotides read TGTGCCAGCAGCTCGGACAGGGGAGAGACCCAGTACTTC.